What follows are 20 T cell receptor beta chains derived from one specimen sequenced in a study of vaccination effects on CD4 cells after COVID-19. The authors isolated CD4+ T cells after approximately 9 days of culture. Subjects were given two BNT162b2 or mRNA-1273 vaccine doses. Generated by immunoSEQ multiplex PCR, the TCRdb table keeps only in-frame clones and is missing some. The table includes approximately 74,000 clones, roughly four fifths detected once. Their antigens are not known. The sequences come from CD4+ T cells from PBMCs cultured without peptide, collected after COVID-19 vaccination. The receptors shown here come from a human donor who received a COVID-19 vaccine.

The rearrangement joins TRBV24-1 to TRBJ2-1, with D uncertain. The germline gives CDR1 KGHDR, CDR2 SFDVKD. CDR3 length equals 12 residues. Between the trimmed V and J ends, which lost 4 bases and 8 bases, there was a span of 8 bases. The chain's CDR3 is CATSERRDEQFF. CDR3 in DNA: TGTGCCACCAGTGAGCGTAGGGATGAGCAGTTCTTC.

The gene calls are TRBV9 and TRBJ2-5, with TRBD1 as a possible D gene (5 bases). The germline V and J ends were trimmed by 0 bases and 4 bases, with 10 bases remaining between them. The CDR3 runs to 14 residues. CDR1 SGDLS and CDR2 YYNGEE come from the germline V gene. CDR3 protein: CASSVEQDPETQYF. The CDR3, as DNA: TGTGCCAGCAGCGTAGAACAGGACCCAGAGACCCAGTACTTC.

This clone was seen a handful of times. J is TRBJ1-1 and V is TRBV6-2 or TRBV6-3; D uncertain. V dropped 6 bases and J dropped 1 base, with 9 bases sitting between them. The CDR3 extends over 13 amino acids. Per germline, CDR1 MNHEY and CDR2 SVGEGT. The CDR3 protein is CASSRTGNTEAFF. The CDR3 DNA reads TGTGCCAGCAGCCGGACGGGGAACACTGAAGCTTTCTTT.

J is TRBJ2-2 and V is TRBV9; possibly TRBD2 for D (5 bases). Germline assignment: CDR1 SGDLS and CDR2 YYNGEE. Trimming took off 2 bases at V and 0 bases at J, with 8 bases between the two ends. This CDR3 contains 15 residues. The CDR3 protein is CASSVRATNTGELFF. CDR3 nucleotide sequence: TGTGCCAGCAGCGTGAGGGCCACGAACACCGGGGAGCTGTTTTTT.

The rearrangement joins TRBV6-5 to TRBJ2-1; D uncertain. The CDR3 extends over 13 amino acids. The germline V and J ends were trimmed by 4 bases and 13 bases, with 17 bases remaining between them. CDR1 is MNHEY and CDR2 is SVGAGI in the germline V gene. In nucleotides, the CDR3 is TGTGCCAGCAGTTCAACTCTCAAGGGTTTACAGTTCTTC. It yields the protein CASSSTLKGLQFF.

The chain uses TRBV5-6 and TRBJ2-1, with TRBD2 identical over 10 bases. J gave up 1 base and V 4 bases, and 5 bases lay outside the gene matches. Germline CDR1 is SGHDT and CDR2 is YYEEEE. CDR3 length: 16 residues. The CDR3, as DNA: TGTGCCAGCAGCAGCACTAGCGGGAATTCCTACAATGAGCAGTTCTTC. Protein sequence: CASSSTSGNSYNEQFF.

This clone was picked up a small number of times. This chain connects TRBV5-8 to TRBJ1-1, with 9 bases matching TRBD1. Losses at the gene ends were 4 bases for V and 0 bases for J; bases not matched to a gene: 7. Germline-derived CDR1 and CDR2 are SGHTS and YDEGEE. The CDR3 extends over 16 amino acids. In nucleotides, the CDR3 is TGTGCCAGCAGCCCGGGACAGGGCACCATGAACACTGAAGCTTTCTTT. This encodes CASSPGQGTMNTEAFF.

This clone was detected only a few times. V and J are TRBV3-1 (or the pseudogene TRBV3-2) and TRBJ1-1; 10 nucleotides align to TRBD1. The J segment lost 6 bases and the V segment lost 7 bases, leaving 5 bases of the junction unmatched. CDR1 is LGHDT, CDR2 YNNKEL, per germline (reference sequence). There are 13 residues in the CDR3. CDR3 DNA sequence: TGTGCCAGCAACGGACAGGGGGTAGCTGAAGCTTTCTTT. It specifies CASNGQGVAEAFF.

This clone was counted a few times. The chain is built from TRBV19 and TRBJ1-3; D ambiguous. Germline V lookup: CDR1 LNHDA, CDR2 SQIVND (reference sequence). The CDR3 sequence is 14 residues long. The V end was cut by 7 bases, the J end by 0 bases, with 10 bases between. The CDR3 coding sequence is TGTGCCAGTAAGGAGGTACTCTCTGGAAACACCATATATTTT. It translates to CASKEVLSGNTIYF.

The chain is built from TRBV6-5 and TRBJ2-2; 7 positions match TRBD1. The CDR3 runs to 16 residues. V dropped 3 bases and J dropped 2; count of bases not matched to a gene: 6. CDR1 MNHEY and CDR2 SVGAGI come from the germline V gene. The CDR3 nucleotides are TGTGCCAGCAGTTATTACAGGGGATACAACACCGGGGAGCTGTTTTTT. It encodes CASSYYRGYNTGELFF.

The rearrangement links TRBV2 to TRBJ1-1; 7 bases are a match to TRBD1. The germline CDR1 and CDR2 sequences are SNHLY and FYNNEI. The CDR3 runs to 14 residues. With V trimmed by 4 bases and J by 5 bases, 7 bases remained unmatched. The CDR3 region has the DNA TGTGCCAGCAGTGGGATCAGGGGGAGTACTGAAGCTTTCTTT. It yields the protein CASSGIRGSTEAFF. Full variable domain (outside the CDR3, taken from reference TRBV2 and TRBJ1-1): EPEVTQTPSHQVTQMGQEVILRCVPISNHLYFYWYRQILGQKVEFLVSFYNNEISEKSEIFDDQFSVERPDGSNFTLKIRSTKLEDSAMYFCASSGIRGSTEAFFGQGTRLTVV.

The V gene is TRBV7-3, the J gene TRBJ2-5, with 12 bases lining up with TRBD2. J gave up 5 bases and V 5 bases, and 9 bases lay outside the gene matches. The CDR3 is 16 residues long. The germline V gene has CDR1 SGHTA and CDR2 FQGTGA. The CDR3 is CASSATSGGNGETQYF. The CDR3 DNA is TGTGCCAGCAGCGCCACTAGCGGGGGGAACGGGGAGACCCAGTACTTC.

V usage is TRBV3-1 (or the pseudogene TRBV3-2) and J usage is TRBJ1-3; D not resolved. Germline-derived CDR1 and CDR2 are LGHDT and YNNKEL (reference sequence). V shed 0 bases and J shed 0 bases, with 9 bases lying between them. This CDR3 comprises 16 residues. The DNA of the CDR3 is TGTGCCAGCAGCCAAGAGGACCGCAGCTCTGGAAACACCATATATTTT. Its protein is CASSQEDRSSGNTIYF.

V usage is TRBV5-1 and J usage is TRBJ1-1, with D tentatively TRBD1 (5 bases). Trimming took off 0 bases at V and 4 bases at J, with 13 bases between the two ends. Germline V gene data show CDR1 as SGHRS and CDR2 as YFSETQ. The CDR3 spans 15 residues. The CDR3 DNA is TGCGCCAGCAGCTTGGACACTCCGGGGACCACTGAAGCTTTCTTT. It specifies CASSLDTPGTTEAFF.

The chain joins TRBV5-1 to TRBJ2-4, with TRBD1 matching 9 bases. The CDR3 covers 15 residues. Germline-derived CDR1 and CDR2 are SGHRS and YFSETQ. V shed 0 bases and J 4 bases; nucleotides not matched to a gene: 2. CDR3 bases: TGCGCCAGCAGCTTGGGGACAGGGGTTAAAAACATTCAGTACTTC. It encodes CASSLGTGVKNIQYF.

The chain carries TRBV9 and TRBJ1-2; no firm D call. This CDR3 spans 14 amino acids. Trimming took off 0 bases at V and 3 bases at J, with 9 bases between the two ends. Germline CDR1 is SGDLS and CDR2 is YYNGEE. DNA for the CDR3: TGTGCCAGCAGCGTAGGAGGCTATGACTATGGCTACACCTTC. It specifies CASSVGGYDYGYTF.

The genes are TRBV6-5 and TRBJ1-6, with D possibly TRBD1 on 5 matching bases. Germline-derived CDR1 and CDR2 are MNHEY and SVGAGI. V was clipped by 6 bases and J by 10 bases, with 19 bases between them. The CDR3 covers 15 residues. The CDR3 protein is CASSLQVGGWSPLHF. In DNA form, the CDR3 reads TGTGCCAGCAGCCTACAGGTTGGGGGGTGGTCACCCCTCCACTTT.

V gene TRBV3-1 (or the pseudogene TRBV3-2) combines with J gene TRBJ1-3, with 7 bases identical to TRBD1. The germline V gene has CDR1 LGHDT and CDR2 YNNKEL (reference sequence). The CDR3 covers 17 residues. V was clipped by 2 bases and J by 3 bases; unmatched bases: 10. CDR3 loop: CASSQPIYRGNGNTIYF. The CDR3 DNA follows: TGTGCCAGCAGCCAACCAATTTACAGGGGTAATGGAAACACCATATATTTT.

The rearrangement links TRBV5-6 to TRBJ2-1, with 12 bases aligning to TRBD2. J lost 5 bases, V lost 4 bases, and 7 bases had no gene match. The length of the CDR3 is 16 residues. The germline V gene encodes CDR1 SGHDT and CDR2 YYEEEE. CDR3 sequence: CASSRTTSGGNNEQFF. The CDR3 bases are TGTGCCAGCAGCCGGACGACTAGCGGGGGAAACAATGAGCAGTTCTTC.

The chain uses TRBV5-1 and TRBJ1-2; no definite D call. Looked up from germline, CDR1 is SGHRS and CDR2 is YFSETQ. The CDR3 loop spans 12 amino acids. Trimming took off 2 bases at V and 2 bases at J, with 4 bases between the two ends. For the CDR3, the DNA is TGCGCCAGCAGCTTTTCGAACTATGGCTACACCTTC. Residues: CASSFSNYGYTF.